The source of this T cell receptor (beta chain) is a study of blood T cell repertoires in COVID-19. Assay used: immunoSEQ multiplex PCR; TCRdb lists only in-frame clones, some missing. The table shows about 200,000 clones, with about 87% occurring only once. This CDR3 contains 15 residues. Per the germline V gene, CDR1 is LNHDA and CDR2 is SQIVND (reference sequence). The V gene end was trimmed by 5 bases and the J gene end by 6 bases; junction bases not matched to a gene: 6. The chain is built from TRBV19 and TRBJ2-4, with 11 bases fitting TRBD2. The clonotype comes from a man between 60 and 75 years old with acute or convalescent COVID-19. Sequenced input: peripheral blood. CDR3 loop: CASSLSGGAGNIQYF. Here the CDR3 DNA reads TGTGCCAGTAGTCTTAGCGGGGGGGCGGGAAACATTCAGTACTTC.